Listed below are T cell receptor beta chains from one sample, sequenced in a study of T cells after yellow fever vaccination. Each CDR3 protein is one row after TCRdb ran MiXCR on the 5' RACE reads. The sample shows 350,000 to 450,000 distinct CDR3 sequences, 6% to 8% of them seen only once. The starting material was PBMCs, obtained 5 days after the yellow fever booster vaccination. The receptors come from a man younger than 45 who received the YFV17D yellow fever vaccine. Each CDR3 is given with its conserved first and last residue. D genes are given only for firm matches.

TRBV10-3	TRBD2	12	TRBJ2-7	CATGGSLYEQYF
TRBV7-2	.	14	TRBJ2-4	CASSPPGNRDIQYF
TRBV5-1	TRBD2	16	TRBJ2-5	CASSSPGASGGETQYF
TRBV7-8	TRBD2	18	TRBJ2-2	CASSLYGLAGDWAGELFF
TRBV4-2	.	16	TRBJ2-2	CASSQEPISNTGELFF
TRBV6-2/TRBV6-3	TRBD2	16	TRBJ2-1	CASSGTSGRKPNEQFF
TRBV28	.	15	TRBJ1-6	CASSLGRARNSPLHF
TRBV11-2	.	19	TRBJ2-3	CASSSTQPQHIRDTDTQYF
TRBV7-8	TRBD1	15	TRBJ1-5	CASSRDRGRDQPQHF
TRBV20-1	TRBD2	17	TRBJ2-5	CSAIGLAGGPRKETQYF
TRBV7-2	.	14	TRBJ2-7	CASSFSGGPYEQYF
TRBV15	TRBD2	20	TRBJ2-1	CATSRSRLAGRQSSYNEQFF
TRBV29-1	.	12	TRBJ2-5	CSVGQGKETQYF
TRBV12-3/TRBV12-4	TRBD1	20	TRBJ2-1	CASRPQQGARVSTLNNEQFF
TRBV9	TRBD2	17	TRBJ2-2	CASSAPTGTRVDGELFF
TRBV9	.	14	TRBJ2-5	CASSVGPTGETQYF
TRBV20-1	TRBD2	17	TRBJ2-1	CSARLQRLAGLNNEQFF
TRBV14	TRBD2	16	TRBJ2-1	CASSATRTSRYNEQFF
TRBV11-2	.	12	TRBJ2-1	CASSPAYNEQFF
TRBV29-1	TRBD2	14	TRBJ2-7	CSATLAGVGYEQYF
TRBV9	.	13	TRBJ2-2	CASSPGYTGELFF
TRBV3-1	.	13	TRBJ2-4	CASSQDRSGIQYF
TRBV20-1	TRBD2	17	TRBJ2-1	CSARAPRTSGIYNEQFF
TRBV29-1	.	14	TRBJ1-1	CSVELRLANTEAFF
TRBV4-2	.	14	TRBJ2-5	CASSQDRQQMAQYF
TRBV29-1	.	13	TRBJ2-5	CSVYFGPEETQYF
TRBV29-1	.	14	TRBJ1-4	CSVTGGSTNEKLFF
TRBV7-8	TRBD1	14	TRBJ2-2	CASSPTRGSGELFF
TRBV20-1	TRBD1	13	TRBJ2-5	CSERGQGLLTQYF
TRBV6-5	.	16	TRBJ2-1	CASSYSPDPPYNEQFF
TRBV29-1	.	10	TRBJ2-5	CSDRGETQYF
TRBV7-2	.	14	TRBJ2-7	CASSLGGLSHEQYF
TRBV19	TRBD2	15	TRBJ2-1	CASRTLAGTYNEQFF
TRBV6-5	TRBD1	15	TRBJ2-7	CASSYRDRGYYEQYF
TRBV5-6	.	18	TRBJ2-6	CASSSPLGRRSGANVLTF
TRBV28	.	17	TRBJ1-2	CASSSRLPSRQKNGYTF
TRBV5-1	.	15	TRBJ2-3	CASTPQATATDTQYF
TRBV7-3	TRBD1	16	TRBJ2-3	CASSLMAGGEGDTQYF
TRBV20-1	TRBD2	16	TRBJ2-1	CSADVLESSGSNEQFF
TRBV11-2	TRBD2	19	TRBJ2-4	CPSSFSGTSGIGTKNIQYF